Detailed here is one T cell receptor beta chain. These data are taken from a study of cytomegalovirus exposure and HLA in healthy donors. 60 Vbeta and 13 Jbeta primers were used in PCR. Produced via immunoSEQ multiplex PCR; TCRdb's table is partial and in-frame only. The sample holds fewer than 200,000 clones, 80% to 85% seen once. The length of the CDR3 is 15 residues. Germline-derived CDR1 and CDR2 are LNHDA and SQIVND (reference sequence). Between the trimmed V and J ends, which lost 7 bases and 0 bases, there was a span of 10 bases. What was sequenced was PBMCs. The chain recombines TRBV19 with TRBJ1-6; D may be TRBD1 (5 bases). The receptor comes from a woman aged 25 to 39 in good health and CMV-seronegative. This chain's CDR3 is CASISDSSYNSPLHF. The CDR3 bases are TGTGCCAGTATCTCAGACAGCTCCTATAATTCACCCCTCCACTTT.